The next 30 T cell receptor beta chains were all read from a single sample in a study of cytomegalovirus exposure and HLA in healthy donors. 60 Vbeta and 13 Jbeta primers were used in PCR. TCRdb's copy holds only in-frame clones and misses some; the assay was immunoSEQ multiplex PCR. This table holds around 150,000 clones, roughly 70% found once. Sequencing input: PBMCs. The receptors here all came from a human donor in good health.

Note on this clone: Relative to the germline gene, one junction end is altered; a read error may explain this. Other DNA sequences within the sample encode an identical CDR3. The chain is built from TRBV9 and TRBJ2-1, with TRBD1 as a possible D gene (7 bases). From germline, CDR1 is SGDLS and CDR2 YYNGEE. This CDR3 is 16 amino acids long. This CDR3 reads CASSPQGGSGKNEQFF. In DNA form, the CDR3 reads TGTGCCAGCAGCCCCCAGGGGGGCTCAGGGAAAAATGAGCAATTCTTC.

This clone was recorded a few times. The chain combines TRBV5-1 with TRBJ2-1; 10 nucleotides match TRBD2. J was trimmed by 0 bases and V by 4 bases; bases with no gene match: 4. The CDR3 sequence is 16 residues long. Germline assignment: CDR1 SGHRS and CDR2 YFSETQ. Here the CDR3 DNA reads TGCGCCAGCAGCGTCCCTAGCGGGGGCTCCTACAATGAGCAGTTCTTC. Its translation is CASSVPSGGSYNEQFF.

This clone was seen just once. The chain has TRBV5-1 and TRBJ2-1, with TRBD2 identical over 9 bases. Looked up from germline, CDR1 is SGHRS and CDR2 is YFSETQ. Trimming cost V 5 bases and J 6 bases; bases outside gene matches: 12. The CDR3 contains 16 residues. The CDR3 is CASSLDGTSPVNEQFF. The CDR3 nucleotides are TGCGCCAGCAGTCTGGACGGGACTAGCCCCGTCAATGAGCAGTTCTTC.

For the CDR3, the DNA is TGTGCCAGCAACCCACCAGGGGCCTACGAGCAGTACTTC. It specifies CASNPPGAYEQYF. The chain has TRBV6-6 and TRBJ2-7; tentative D call: TRBD1 (6 bases). The germline V gene encodes CDR1 MNHNY and CDR2 SVGAGI (reference sequence). V was pared by 7 bases and J by 2 bases, with 12 bases between. The CDR3 covers 13 residues.

The chain couples TRBV18 to TRBJ2-3; 7 positions agree with TRBD1. V lost 3 bases and J lost 5; bases outside the gene matches: 17. Germline V lookup: CDR1 KGHSH, CDR2 LQKENI. There are 18 residues in the CDR3. The DNA of the CDR3 is TGTGCCAGCTCACCTACCCCCGTGACAGGGCACACAGGAGATACGCAGTATTTT. As protein: CASSPTPVTGHTGDTQYF.

V usage is TRBV9 and J usage is TRBJ1-1; 11 bases map to TRBD1. The germline V gene encodes CDR1 SGDLS and CDR2 YYNGEE. The junction had 15 bases not matched to a gene; V was cut back by 4 bases and J by 4 bases. The CDR3 is made up of 18 amino acids. CDR3 loop: CASSSPPGQGVGGTEAFF. The DNA for the CDR3 is TGTGCCAGCAGCTCCCCCCCGGGACAGGGGGTCGGGGGCACTGAAGCTTTCTTT.

This clone was recorded once. This chain uses TRBV19 with TRBJ1-5, with D unclear. Germline V gives CDR1 LNHDA, CDR2 SQIVND (reference sequence). This CDR3 is built from 14 residues. V was cut by 5 bases and J by 1 base, with 9 bases left in between. The CDR3 reads CASSSVTSNQPQHF. The DNA for the CDR3 is TGTGCCAGTAGTTCAGTGACAAGCAATCAGCCCCAGCATTTT.

The chain combines TRBV7-9 with TRBJ1-5; D unclear. V lost 3 bases, J lost 2 bases, and 11 bases lay in between. Germline V CDR1 and CDR2: SEHNR, FQNEAQ (reference sequence). The length of the CDR3 is 15 residues. CDR3: CASSFSAVGNQPQHF. CDR3 nucleotides: TGTGCCAGCAGCTTTAGTGCGGTGGGCAATCAGCCCCAGCATTTT.

CDR3 DNA: TGTGCCAGTAGTATGGGACTAGCGGGAGTCCCTAGCTCCTACGAGCAGTACTTC. It translates to CASSMGLAGVPSSYEQYF. The rearrangement links TRBV19 to TRBJ2-7; 14 bases are shared with TRBD2. Germline V lookup: CDR1 LNHDA, CDR2 SQIVND (reference sequence). This CDR3 contains 18 residues. V dropped 3 bases and J dropped 0; count of bases not matched to a gene: 7.

The V call is TRBV11-3, the J call TRBJ1-1, with TRBD1 matching 8 bases. The germline gives CDR1 SGHNT, CDR2 YENEEA. Unmatched junction bases numbered 6, after V lost 3 bases and J lost 3 bases. This CDR3 contains 15 residues. CDR3 DNA sequence: TGTGCCAGCAGCTTGGGATCGGACAGGGACACTGAAGCTTTCTTT. As protein: CASSLGSDRDTEAFF.

The chain links TRBV5-1 to TRBJ1-2; D not resolved. The CDR3 covers 15 residues. V was pared by 0 bases and J by 8 bases, with 17 bases between. Germline values: CDR1 SGHRS, CDR2 YFSETQ. This CDR3 reads CASSLATAGGGGYTF. The CDR3 region has the DNA TGCGCCAGCAGCTTGGCTACAGCCGGAGGCGGGGGCTACACCTTC.

The rearrangement links TRBV18 to TRBJ2-7; 7 nucleotides line up with TRBD2. The V segment lost 3 bases and the J segment 0 bases; nucleotides outside the gene matches: 14. This CDR3 has 18 amino acids. Germline V gene sequence: CDR1 KGHSH, CDR2 LQKENI. The CDR3 DNA follows: TGTGCCAGCTCACCCCCCCAGAGACCGGGAGGCTCCTCCTACGAGCAGTACTTC. This translates into CASSPPQRPGGSSYEQYF.

The chain employs TRBV18 and TRBJ1-5; unclear D gene. CDR1 is KGHSH, CDR2 LQKENI, per germline. The CDR3 totals 15 residues. V lost 3 bases, J lost 4 bases, and 13 bases lay in between. The CDR3 region is CASSPGSSRNQPQHF. The DNA for the CDR3 is TGTGCCAGCTCACCGGGGAGTTCGCGGAATCAGCCCCAGCATTTT.

The rearrangement links TRBV28 to TRBJ2-2; 11 positions match TRBD1. The trim removed 10 bases at V and 4 bases at J, leaving 8 bases unmatched. Looked up from germline, CDR1 is MDHEN and CDR2 is SYDVKM. CDR3 length: 15 residues. In DNA, the CDR3 is TGTGCCACCCACACCGGGACAGGGGGCACCGGGGAGCTGTTTTTT. Encoded protein: CATHTGTGGTGELFF.

The rearrangement links TRBV28 to TRBJ1-2; TRBD1 is a possible D gene (6 bases). V was shortened by 7 bases and J by 5 bases, with 17 bases between the two germline ends. This CDR3 is 14 amino acids long. Looked up from germline, CDR1 is MDHEN and CDR2 is SYDVKM. The CDR3: CASTYTQGWYGYTF. DNA for the CDR3: TGTGCCAGCACCTACACACAGGGATGGTATGGCTACACCTTC.

This rearrangement joins TRBV9 to TRBJ1-5, with D possibly matching TRBD1 (5 bases). Trimming took off 4 bases at V and 2 bases at J, with 16 bases between the two ends. Germline V lookup: CDR1 SGDLS, CDR2 YYNGEE. The CDR3 consists of 16 residues. As DNA, the CDR3 is TGTGCCAGCAGCCCGAACGGTGGGGGGGGCAATCAGCCCCAGCATTTT. Its protein product is CASSPNGGGGNQPQHF.

The chain joins TRBV11-3 to TRBJ2-1; 10 bases line up with TRBD1. With 3 bases clipped from V and 8 bases from J, the junction kept 7 bases outside the gene matches. This CDR3 has 15 amino acids. Germline values: CDR1 SGHNT, CDR2 YENEEA. This CDR3 reads CASSLTGGAWDEQFF. The CDR3 DNA sequence: TGTGCCAGCAGCTTGACAGGGGGCGCCTGGGATGAGCAGTTCTTC.

The chain has TRBV4-1 and TRBJ2-7; 12 nucleotides line up with TRBD2. This CDR3 comprises 16 residues. The J segment lost 4 bases and the V segment lost 4 bases, leaving 8 bases of the junction unmatched. Germline lookup yields CDR1 MGHRA and CDR2 YSYEKL. Here the CDR3 reads CASSPTLAGGPYEQYF. The CDR3, as DNA: TGCGCCAGCAGCCCGACACTAGCGGGAGGTCCATACGAGCAGTACTTC.

The V call is TRBV9, the J call TRBJ2-3, with D possibly TRBD2 on 5 matching bases. Germline loops: CDR1 SGDLS, CDR2 YYNGEE. Trimming left V 3 bases short and J 6 bases short, with 11 bases between. CDR3 size: 13 residues. The CDR3, as DNA: TGTGCCAGCAGCGAGCCCCAGCGGGATACGCAGTATTTT. Protein sequence: CASSEPQRDTQYF.

V and J are TRBV29-1 and TRBJ2-7; 7 bases align to TRBD2. The germline gives CDR1 SQVTM, CDR2 ANQGSEA. The CDR3 has 15 amino acids. The trim removed 2 bases at V and 0 bases at J, leaving 7 bases unmatched. The CDR3 loop reads CSVELPGGSSYEQYF. CDR3 DNA sequence: TGCAGCGTTGAACTCCCCGGCGGGAGCTCCTACGAGCAGTACTTC.

This clone was found a few times. This rearrangement joins TRBV29-1 to TRBJ2-2; possible D gene TRBD1, 6 bases. Germline assignment: CDR1 SQVTM and CDR2 ANQGSEA. V was trimmed by 4 bases and J by 8 bases, leaving 14 bases between them. The CDR3 is 13 residues long. CDR3 in amino acids: CSVVLGAEGELFF. DNA of the CDR3: TGCAGCGTTGTTTTGGGGGCTGAGGGGGAGCTGTTTTTT.

J is TRBJ2-3 and V is TRBV7-3; 10 positions agree with TRBD2. J was trimmed by 2 bases and V by 3 bases; bases with no gene match: 5. Germline CDR1 and CDR2: SGHTA and FQGTGA. The length of the CDR3 is 16 residues. The CDR3 coding sequence is TGTGCCAGCAGCTTGGCTAGCGGGAGTTCCACAGATACGCAGTATTTT. Translation: CASSLASGSSTDTQYF.

The chain couples TRBV2 to TRBJ2-3; 7 nucleotides line up with TRBD2. The CDR3 totals 14 residues. The junction had 7 bases not matched to a gene; V was cut back by 8 bases and J by 2 bases. Germline values: CDR1 SNHLY, CDR2 FYNNEI. The chain's CDR3 is CASSTSRFTDTQYF. The CDR3 DNA follows: TGTGCCAGCTCGACTAGCCGGTTCACAGATACGCAGTATTTT.

The rearrangement joins TRBV2 to TRBJ2-3, with 10 bases that match TRBD1. The CDR3 runs to 15 residues. V was pared by 6 bases and J by 3 bases, with 6 bases of the junction left unmatched. CDR1 is SNHLY, CDR2 FYNNEI, per germline. In nucleotides, the CDR3 is TGTGCCAGCAGGGACAGGGGGATGGGTACAGATACGCAGTATTTT. Translation: CASRDRGMGTDTQYF.

This clone has a handful of counts. The rearrangement joins TRBV9 to TRBJ2-7, with 8 bases matching TRBD1. CDR1 and CDR2 (germline): SGDLS, YYNGEE. This CDR3 has 16 residues. Losses at the gene ends were 3 bases for V and 3 bases for J; bases not matched to a gene: 11. In nucleotides, the CDR3 is TGTGCCAGCAGCGAGACGGACAGGGTCCTTATCTACGAGCAGTACTTC. Residues: CASSETDRVLIYEQYF. The whole variable domain, filled in from reference TRBV9 and TRBJ2-7, reads DSGVTQTPKHLITATGQRVTLRCSPRSGDLSVYWYQQSLDQGLQFLIQYYNGEERAKGNILERFSAQQFPDLHSELNLSSLELGDSALYFCASSETDRVLIYEQYFGPGTRLTVT.

The genes are TRBV28 and TRBJ1-2, with D tentatively TRBD1 (6 bases). The CDR3 has 14 amino acids. V dropped 5 bases and J dropped 2 bases, with 12 bases sitting between them. Germline V lookup: CDR1 MDHEN, CDR2 SYDVKM. DNA for the CDR3: TGTGCCAGCAGTGGGGGGGCGAGGAACTATGGCTACACCTTC. Its protein is CASSGGARNYGYTF.

The chain recombines TRBV18 with TRBJ1-2, with D possibly matching TRBD1 (5 bases). The V and J ends lost 3 bases and 2 bases respectively, with 16 bases between them. In germline, CDR1 is KGHSH, CDR2 LQKENI. The CDR3 is made up of 16 amino acids. The CDR3 nucleotides read TGTGCCAGCTCACCCGGACATAACCAGCCCAACTATGGCTACACCTTC. Protein product: CASSPGHNQPNYGYTF.

This clone was counted a single time. This rearrangement joins TRBV2 to TRBJ2-5; D is uncertain. V was trimmed by 10 bases and J by 1 base, leaving 13 bases between them. The CDR3 has 13 amino acids. CDR1 is SNHLY, CDR2 FYNNEI, per germline. The CDR3 DNA reads as TGTGCCACCACCCCGGAGACCCAAGAGACCCAGTACTTC. It is translated as CATTPETQETQYF.

The J gene is TRBJ2-1, the V gene TRBV6-4, with TRBD1 identical over 8 bases. V was clipped by 3 bases and J by 3 bases; unmatched bases: 7. Germline-derived CDR1 and CDR2 are MRHNA and SNTAGT. This CDR3 region has 16 residues. The DNA of the CDR3 is TGTGCCAGCAGTGAGTCGACAGGGGTAGGCTACAATGAGCAGTTCTTC. This sequence encodes CASSESTGVGYNEQFF.

The chain carries TRBV6-5 and TRBJ2-1; 7 bases fit TRBD1. Germline CDR1 and CDR2: MNHEY and SVGAGI. V shed 7 bases, J shed 7 bases, and the junction held 10 bases outside the gene matches. The CDR3 runs 14 residues. In nucleotides, the CDR3 is TGTGCCAGCACCGGGACAGCCTCTCGGAATGAGCAGTTCTTC. It codes for CASTGTASRNEQFF.